A single sample gave rise to the 11 T cell receptor beta chains below, sequenced in a study of cytomegalovirus exposure and HLA in healthy donors. 60 Vbeta and 13 Jbeta primers were used in PCR. Repertoires were generated with immunoSEQ multiplex PCR, while TCRdb's copy carries only in-frame clones and drops some. The table lists some 120,000 clones, over 15% of them singletons. Sequencing was carried out using PBMCs. The source of these receptors is a female donor in good health and CMV-seropositive.

The J gene is TRBJ2-1, the V gene TRBV5-1; 7 bases fit TRBD2. Unmatched junction bases numbered 5, after V lost 4 bases and J lost 1 base. CDR3 length: 15 amino acids. Germline V CDR1 and CDR2: SGHRS, YFSETQ. The CDR3 spells CASSILAASYNEQFF. The CDR3 DNA is TGCGCCAGCAGCATCCTAGCGGCTTCCTACAATGAGCAGTTCTTC.

This clone has more than one count but fewer than ten. This sample includes further DNA sequences coding for the same CDR3. The gene calls are TRBV11-2 and TRBJ1-1; 7 nucleotides align to TRBD1. The CDR3 loop spans 14 amino acids. V gave up 4 bases and J gave up 0 bases; unmatched junction bases: 2. Germline V gene lookup returns CDR1 SGHAT and CDR2 FQNNGV. CDR3 bases: TGTGCCAGCAGCTCTGACAGGGTGAACACTGAAGCTTTCTTT. It yields the protein CASSSDRVNTEAFF.

This clone was counted between two and nine times. The chain has TRBV5-6 and TRBJ2-7, with 12 bases lining up with TRBD2. CDR3 length: 13 amino acids. J was trimmed by 6 bases and V by 6 bases; bases with no gene match: 4. Germline CDR1 and CDR2: SGHDT and YYEEEE. CDR3 region: CASTLAGGVEQYF. Here the CDR3 DNA reads TGTGCCAGCACACTAGCGGGAGGTGTCGAGCAGTACTTC.

The chain uses TRBV5-1 and TRBJ2-2, with TRBD1 matching over 7 bases. V lost 1 base to trimming and J lost 0 bases; unmatched junction nucleotides: 3. The CDR3 is made up of 16 amino acids. CDR1 and CDR2 (germline): SGHRS, YFSETQ. This CDR3 is CASSLNQGANTGELFF. CDR3 sequence (DNA): TGCGCCAGCAGCTTGAATCAGGGGGCGAACACCGGGGAGCTGTTTTTT.

In this sample, this clone turned up a few times. The V call is TRBV19, the J call TRBJ2-3, with 9 bases fitting TRBD1. Germline assignment: CDR1 LNHDA and CDR2 SQIVND (reference sequence). The CDR3 loop spans 15 amino acids. V lost 4 bases and J lost 3; bases outside the gene matches: 5. The CDR3 spells CASSTGQGRTDTQYF. The CDR3 DNA sequence: TGTGCCAGTAGTACCGGACAGGGGAGGACAGATACGCAGTATTTT.

The V and J genes are TRBV4-2 and TRBJ1-4; D perhaps matches TRBD1 (5 bases). The germline V gene encodes CDR1 LGHNA and CDR2 YNFKEQ. V was pared by 2 bases and J by 2 bases, with 6 bases between. This CDR3 contains 14 residues. This CDR3 reads CASSQSGTNEKLFF. The CDR3 region has the DNA TGTGCCAGCAGCCAATCAGGGACTAATGAAAAACTGTTTTTT.

The chain recombines TRBV29-1 with TRBJ2-5; TRBD2 aligns across 11 bases. This CDR3 comprises 14 residues. Trimming took 7 bases from V and 5 from J; bases not matched to a gene: 9. The germline gives CDR1 SQVTM, CDR2 ANQGSEA. The CDR3 DNA is TGCAGCGGCACCACTAGCGGGAGAAGGGAGACCCAGTACTTC. Translated: CSGTTSGRRETQYF.

This clone has more than one count but fewer than ten. The chain has TRBV4-1 and TRBJ1-1; perhaps TRBD1 as D (6 bases). The CDR3 is made up of 16 amino acids. V was clipped by 1 base and J by 0 bases, with 12 bases between them. Germline CDR1 and CDR2: MGHRA and YSYEKL. The CDR3 DNA follows: TGCGCCAGCAGCCAAGTGACGGACAGCATGAACACTGAAGCTTTCTTT. It yields the protein CASSQVTDSMNTEAFF.

The chain joins TRBV6-1 to TRBJ1-1, with 11 bases identical to TRBD1. The CDR3 spans 15 residues. J lost 1 base, V lost 7 bases, and 5 bases had no gene match. The germline V gene has CDR1 MNHNS and CDR2 SASEGT. CDR3 in DNA: TGTGCCAGCACGGGACAGGGGGGAGCGAACACTGAAGCTTTCTTT. Amino acid sequence: CASTGQGGANTEAFF.

V and J are TRBV10-1 and TRBJ1-5, with D unresolved. The V gene lost 9 bases and the J gene lost 4 bases, with 7 bases spanning the gap. This CDR3 has 11 amino acids. Germline loops: CDR1 WNHNN, CDR2 SYGVQD (reference sequence). The CDR3 nucleotides are TGCGCCAGTCCGACTAATCAGCCCCAGCATTTT. This translates into CASPTNQPQHF.

This clone was recorded a few times. J is TRBJ2-1 and V is TRBV7-9; TRBD2 matches at 7 bases. This CDR3 is 18 amino acids long. The V gene's germline CDR1 is SEHNR and CDR2 FQNEAQ (reference sequence). Trimming removed 5 bases from V and 7 bases from J; junction bases left unmatched: 20. Written as DNA, the CDR3 is TGTGCCAGCAGCCCAACGAGCTCTAGCGGAGCTCCTTTAAATGAGCAGTTCTTC. As protein: CASSPTSSSGAPLNEQFF.